The 25 T cell receptor beta chains listed next were all sequenced from one sample in a study of blood T cell repertoires in COVID-19. Using immunoSEQ multiplex PCR, the repertoire was profiled, and TCRdb retains in-frame clones only, with some absent. Here the sample spans about 110,000 clones, 84% being singletons. The specimen was peripheral blood. These receptors all stem from a human donor in a cohort sampled during active COVID-19.

The V gene is TRBV9, the J gene TRBJ2-2; tentative D call: TRBD1 (5 bases). The ends were cut back, 6 bases at V and 4 bases at J, with 13 bases in the middle. CDR1 SGDLS and CDR2 YYNGEE come from the germline V gene. This CDR3 has 14 residues. CDR3 sequence (DNA): TGTGCCAGCACCTGGGGCCTAGGCACCGGGGAGCTGTTTTTT. Residues: CASTWGLGTGELFF.

The gene calls are TRBV11-2 and TRBJ2-3; maybe TRBD2 (6 bases). This CDR3 is 13 amino acids long. Trimming shortened V by 9 bases and J by 2 bases, and 12 bases separated the two germline ends. Germline CDR1 SGHAT, CDR2 FQNNGV. CDR3 region: CASNAGFTDTQYF. The CDR3 DNA follows: TGTGCCAGTAATGCGGGATTCACAGATACGCAGTATTTT.

This rearrangement joins TRBV30 to TRBJ1-6; 9 bases line up with TRBD1. The germline V gene has CDR1 GTSNPN and CDR2 SVGIG (reference sequence). The CDR3 contains 14 residues. The J segment lost 7 bases and the V segment lost 1 base, leaving 2 bases of the junction unmatched. For the CDR3, the DNA is TGTGCCTGGAGTGAACAGGGGGCAAATTCACCCCTCCACTTT. Its protein is CAWSEQGANSPLHF.

J is TRBJ1-2 and V is TRBV5-1; a weak D match, TRBD1 (6 bases). V lost 7 bases and J 7 bases, leaving 20 bases between the germline ends. The CDR3 has 14 residues. Germline V lookup: CDR1 SGHRS, CDR2 YFSETQ. CDR3 protein: CASQAGDRSGGYTF. In DNA form, the CDR3 reads TGCGCCAGCCAAGCGGGAGACAGGTCCGGTGGCTACACCTTC.

In this sample, this clone turned up a few times. The chain uses TRBV4-3 and TRBJ2-3, with D tentatively TRBD2 (5 bases). The V gene lost 1 base and the J gene lost 4 bases, with 9 bases spanning the gap. Germline CDR1 is LGHNA and CDR2 is YSLEER. The CDR3 length is 14 residues. CDR3 bases: TGCGCCAGCAGCCAAGGTACTAGTGCAGATACGCAGTATTTT. This sequence encodes CASSQGTSADTQYF.

This rearrangement joins TRBV19 to TRBJ1-1; weak D call: TRBD1 (6 bases). Per germline, CDR1 LNHDA and CDR2 SQIVND (reference sequence). Deletions cut 4 bases from V and 0 bases from J, with 9 bases between. The CDR3 is made up of 14 amino acids. The CDR3 DNA follows: TGTGCCAGTAGTAACACAGGGTTGAACACTGAAGCTTTCTTT. Translating it yields CASSNTGLNTEAFF.

The chain recombines TRBV6-5 with TRBJ2-5; TRBD2 might be the D (6 bases). The CDR3 spans 15 residues. V shed 6 bases and J shed 2 bases, with 16 bases lying between them. Per the germline V gene, CDR1 is MNHEY and CDR2 is SVGAGI. The CDR3 is CASRSQASAQETQYF. DNA for the CDR3: TGTGCCAGCAGGTCGCAGGCTAGCGCACAAGAGACCCAGTACTTC.

The chain uses TRBV7-2 and TRBJ2-4; 7 nucleotides match TRBD1. CDR3 size: 15 residues. Germline assignment: CDR1 SGHTA and CDR2 FQGNSA. V lost 5 bases, J lost 6 bases, and 10 bases stayed unmatched. CDR3 sequence: CASSLRTGQGNIQYF. In DNA, the CDR3 is TGTGCCAGCAGCCTACGGACAGGCCAGGGAAACATTCAGTACTTC.

V is TRBV5-4 and J is TRBJ1-3; D might be TRBD1 (5 bases). CDR1 is SGHNT and CDR2 is YYREEE in the germline V gene (reference sequence). There are 16 residues in the CDR3. The V and J ends lost 1 base and 0 bases respectively, with 11 bases between them. The DNA of the CDR3 is TGTGCCAGCAGCTTGCTACAGGCCGGCTCTGGAAACACCATATATTTT. This codes for CASSLLQAGSGNTIYF. The variable domain in full, with the rest retrieved from reference TRBV5-4 and TRBJ1-3, is ETGVTQSPTHLIKTRGQQVTLRCSSQSGHNTVSWYQQALGQGPQFIFQYYREEENGRGNFPPRFSGLQFPNYSSELNVNALELDDSALYLCASSLLQAGSGNTIYFGEGSWLTVV.

This chain links TRBV12-3 or TRBV12-4 with TRBJ1-1, with a possible D match to TRBD1 (6 bases). This CDR3 is built from 13 residues. Trimming took off 7 bases at V and 5 bases at J, with 14 bases between the two ends. Here the CDR3 DNA reads TGTGCCAGCAAACGAACAGGGCCGACTGAAGCTTTCTTT. The encoded protein is CASKRTGPTEAFF.

V usage is TRBV4-3 and J usage is TRBJ2-3; D gene uncertain. The germline V and J ends were trimmed by 1 base and 3 bases, with 8 bases remaining between them. The CDR3 loop spans 14 amino acids. CDR1 and CDR2 from the germline V gene are LGHNA and YSLEER. Written as DNA, the CDR3 is TGCGCCAGCAGCCAAGCGGGTTTTACAGATACGCAGTATTTT. It yields the protein CASSQAGFTDTQYF.

The V call is TRBV9, the J call TRBJ2-3; 10 bases match TRBD2. The CDR3 has 17 amino acids. Per the germline V gene, CDR1 is SGDLS and CDR2 is YYNGEE. The junction had 11 bases not matched to a gene; V was cut back by 1 base and J by 6 bases. CDR3 protein: CASSVTGGASGSDTQYF. In DNA, the CDR3 is TGTGCCAGCAGCGTAACCGGAGGGGCTAGCGGGAGCGATACGCAGTATTTT.

This clone was seen a handful of times. J is TRBJ2-6 and V is TRBV19, with D possibly TRBD1 on 6 matching bases. CDR3 length: 14 residues. V gave up 9 bases and J gave up 0 bases, with 9 bases separating them. The germline CDR1 and CDR2 sequences are LNHDA and SQIVND (reference sequence). CDR3 sequence: CASSGASGANVLTF. For the CDR3, the DNA is TGTGCCAGCTCAGGGGCCTCTGGGGCCAACGTCCTGACTTTC.

The chain uses TRBV12-3 or TRBV12-4 and TRBJ2-5; D unresolved. This CDR3 contains 13 residues. Trimming pared 2 bases from V and 2 bases from J, leaving 6 bases between. The CDR3 protein is CASSLQQQETQYF. The CDR3 DNA sequence: TGTGCCAGCAGTTTACAACAGCAAGAGACCCAGTACTTC.

The chain links TRBV27 to TRBJ2-7; 7 bases map to TRBD1. Germline lookup yields CDR1 MNHEY and CDR2 SMNVEV (reference sequence). CDR3 length equals 15 residues. The V segment lost 4 bases and the J segment 4 bases; nucleotides outside the gene matches: 10. Here the CDR3 DNA reads TGTGCCAGCAGTTCCTCCCTGGCAGGGGGTTACGAGCAGTACGTC. Translated: CASSSSLAGGYEQYV.

The J gene is TRBJ2-1, the V gene TRBV7-3, with TRBD2 identical over 7 bases. CDR1 SGHTA and CDR2 FQGTGA come from the germline V gene. The CDR3 runs 13 residues. The junction had 5 bases not matched to a gene; V was cut back by 4 bases and J by 8 bases. CDR3 protein: CASSYSGWDEQFF. CDR3 nucleotides: TGTGCCAGCAGCTATAGCGGGTGGGATGAGCAGTTCTTC.

DNA for the CDR3: TGCAGCGTTGGAAGCTCAAGCTCTCATGAAAAACTGTTTTTT. The encoded protein is CSVGSSSSHEKLFF. The V call is TRBV29-1, the J call TRBJ1-4; D is ambiguous. CDR3 length equals 14 residues. V was shortened by 4 bases and J by 6 bases, with 15 bases between the two germline ends. In germline, CDR1 is SQVTM, CDR2 ANQGSEA.

The chain recombines TRBV30 with TRBJ2-5, with D perhaps matching TRBD1 (7 bases). V was clipped by 3 bases and J by 0 bases, with 14 bases between them. CDR1 and CDR2 (germline): GTSNPN, SVGIG (reference sequence). The CDR3 is made up of 15 amino acids. The CDR3 loop is CAWSTEGAYQETQYF. The CDR3 DNA sequence: TGTGCCTGGAGCACGGAGGGGGCGTACCAAGAGACCCAGTACTTC.

This sequence joins TRBV7-3 and TRBJ2-5; D remains unclear. Per the germline V gene, CDR1 is SGHTA and CDR2 is FQGTGA. Trimming removed 5 bases at V and 2 bases at J, with 9 bases between. The CDR3 contains 13 residues. The DNA for the CDR3 is TGTGCCAGCAGCCCTACGCGGCAAGAGACCCAGTACTTC. It codes for CASSPTRQETQYF.

This clone was observed a handful of times. The chain combines TRBV6-2 or TRBV6-3 with TRBJ1-1, with 7 bases aligning to TRBD1. CDR1 MNHEY and CDR2 SVGEGT come from the germline V gene. After removal of 3 bases from V and 1 base from J, the junction contained 2 bases not matched to a gene. This CDR3 spans 14 amino acids. The CDR3 DNA reads TGTGCCAGCAGTTATAGACAGGGGAACACTGAAGCTTTCTTT. Amino acids: CASSYRQGNTEAFF.

The V gene is TRBV28, the J gene TRBJ1-3, with D uncertain. Trimming pared 3 bases from V and 0 bases from J, leaving 15 bases between. There are 17 residues in the CDR3. Germline lookup yields CDR1 MDHEN and CDR2 SYDVKM. As DNA, the CDR3 is TGTGCCAGCAGTTTGGCAGTTGGGCTATTCTCTGGAAACACCATATATTTT. It translates to CASSLAVGLFSGNTIYF.

CDR3 in DNA: TGTGCCAGTAGTATTGGGGCGGTCTCTGGAAACACCATATATTTT. Translation gives CASSIGAVSGNTIYF. The chain links TRBV19 to TRBJ1-3; weak D call: TRBD1 (5 bases). This CDR3 region has 15 residues. The V gene lost 3 bases and the J gene lost 0 bases, with 9 bases spanning the gap. Germline CDR1 reads LNHDA; CDR2 reads SQIVND (reference sequence).

The rearrangement links TRBV2 to TRBJ2-7; D may be TRBD2 (6 bases). The CDR3 runs to 13 residues. Germline V gives CDR1 SNHLY, CDR2 FYNNEI. V lost 4 bases and J 3 bases, leaving 10 bases between the germline ends. The chain's CDR3 is CASSGDSDYEQYF. The CDR3 coding sequence is TGTGCCAGCAGTGGGGACTCAGACTACGAGCAGTACTTC.

This clone was observed a few times. This CDR3 is CASSGDRGPTDTQYF. As DNA, the CDR3 is TGCGCCAGCAGCGGGGACAGGGGGCCGACAGATACGCAGTATTTT. J is TRBJ2-3 and V is TRBV5-1; 12 bases fit TRBD1. The ends lost 4 bases at V and 3 bases at J; junction bases unmatched: 3. This CDR3 has 15 amino acids. The germline V gene encodes CDR1 SGHRS and CDR2 YFSETQ.

This clone was seen a handful of times. The rearrangement joins TRBV7-9 to TRBJ2-7; TRBD1 matches at 8 bases. The CDR3 is 14 residues long. CDR1 SEHNR and CDR2 FQNEAQ come from the germline V gene (reference sequence). With V trimmed by 5 bases and J by 8 bases, 11 bases remained unmatched. CDR3 sequence reads: CASSTQGQEGKQYF. In DNA, the CDR3 is TGTGCCAGCAGCACCCAGGGACAGGAAGGAAAGCAGTACTTC.